Given below is one T cell receptor beta chain in context. What it binds is unknown. The germline V gene encodes CDR1 SQVTM and CDR2 ANQGSEA. Trimming left V 5 bases short and J 1 base short, with 11 bases between. The CDR3 runs to 13 residues. This sample was taken from a study of T-cell reconstitution after alpha-beta-depleted transplantation in children. General study results and limits: Where alpha-beta T cells came from about two months after transplant was reportedly several hundred expanded graft clones. Most T-cell counts and diversity one year after the transplant came from T cells that were newly produced.

Construction of the TCRbeta library involved unique molecular identifiers. MiXCR was run by TCRdb on the PCR reads, yielding one entry per CDR3 protein. Of about 980,000 distinct CDR3 sequences listed, about 26% are singletons. The origin of this receptor is a boy under two years old who had a stem cell transplant for SCID, so the T cells may come from the graft donor. The chain links TRBV29-1 to TRBJ2-5; unclear D gene. The sequencing used PBMCs, mostly from graft donor cells, collected 360 days after TCRalphabeta/CD19-depleted stem cell transplant. Written as DNA, the CDR3 is TGCAGCGTTAGGCCAGTGATCCAAGAGACCCAGTACTTC. Translating gives CSVRPVIQETQYF.